The clone carrying this TCR beta chain appeared many times. A read error may account for a junction end that differs from germline. The sample belongs to a study of regulatory T cells in long-lasting Graves disease. The CDR3 loop spans 13 amino acids. Germline CDR1 reads SEHNR; CDR2 reads FQNEAQ (reference sequence). Combining iRepertoire HTBI primers with Arm-PCR of CDR3 regions, the authors built TCR beta libraries. TCRdb recomputed calls from the multiplex PCR reads with MiXCR, one row per CDR3 protein. Among under 300,000 distinct CDR3 sequences listed, 20% to 25% were seen once. Time point meaning: newly diagnosed GD, antithyroid drugs for less than 3 months. Making the TCR library involved RNA that had been extracted from PBMCs.

The sequenced sample was peripheral blood mononuclear cells (PBMCs), obtained at new diagnosis, from a patient treated with antithyroid drugs. This rearrangement joins TRBV7-9 to TRBJ2-3; no clear D. The receptor's source is a female donor with Graves disease. CDR3 nucleotide sequence: TGCGCCAGCAGCTTGGCTATGGCAGATACGCAGTATTTT. This sequence encodes CASSLAMADTQYF.